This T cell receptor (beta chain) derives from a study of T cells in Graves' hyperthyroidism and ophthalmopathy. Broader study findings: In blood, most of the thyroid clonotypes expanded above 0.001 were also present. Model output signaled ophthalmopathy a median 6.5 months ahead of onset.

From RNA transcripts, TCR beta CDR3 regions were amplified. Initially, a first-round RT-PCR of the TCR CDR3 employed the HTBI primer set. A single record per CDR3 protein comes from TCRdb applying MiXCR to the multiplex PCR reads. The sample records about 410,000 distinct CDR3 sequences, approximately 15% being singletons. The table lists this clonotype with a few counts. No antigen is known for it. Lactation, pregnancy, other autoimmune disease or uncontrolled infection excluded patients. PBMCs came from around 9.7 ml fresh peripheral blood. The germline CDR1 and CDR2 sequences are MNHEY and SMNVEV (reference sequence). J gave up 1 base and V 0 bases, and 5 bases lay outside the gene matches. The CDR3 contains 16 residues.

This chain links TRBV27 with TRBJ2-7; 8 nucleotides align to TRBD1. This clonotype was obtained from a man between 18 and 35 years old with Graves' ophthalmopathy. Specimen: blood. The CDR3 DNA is TGTGCCAGCAGTTTATCGGACAGGGTATTGTCCTACGAGCAGTACTTC. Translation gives CASSLSDRVLSYEQYF.